This entry is about one T cell receptor (beta chain). What this receptor recognizes is not known. The record has no base qualities; no much larger clone is one base away. Genomic DNA was isolated from the sorted cells so that the TCRbeta CDR3 region could be sequenced. TCRbeta CDR3 regions were sequenced using the immunoSEQ Assay. TCRdb provides this immuneACCESS table in a form limited to in-frame rearrangements. Some clones are lacking; in checked studies, under half of them reflect an unresolved V gene, and why the rest are absent is not known. The sample table lists around 86,000 clones, about 80% of them with a count of one. The ten largest clones capture under 3.5% of the sample. Reading from cysteine to phenylalanine, the CDR3 counts 15 amino acids. The retained sequence is limited to the CDR3, 45 bases, with the frame set at the first base. V and J are trimmed by 4 bases and 1 base, and the gene matches miss 7 bases of the junction. The germline V gene gives CDR1 as MDHEN and CDR2 as SYDVKM.

The data derive from a study of OX40 agonist ivuxolimab in advanced cancers. Looking at the study overall: The costimulatory receptor OX40 (CD134) was targeted by ivuxolimab, a fully human IgG2 agonistic monoclonal antibody. Intravenous ivuxolimab was administered to patients every 2 weeks at six dose levels: 0.01, 0.1, 0.3, 1.5, 3 and 10 mg/kg. Of the 52 patients in dose escalation, about 20 had hepatocellular carcinoma, around 15 had melanoma, 9 had renal cell carcinoma and 9 had head and neck cancer. The dose-escalation cohort was about 86% male with a mean age of around 64 years, ranging from roughly 20 to 85. Patients were allowed to have had prior anti-PD-1, anti-PD-L1 or anti-CTLA-4 therapy, and roughly 40% of the dose-escalation patients had been treated with checkpoint inhibitors. Partial responses occurred in three dose-escalation patients: two with cutaneous melanoma and one with hepatocellular carcinoma. Peripheral TCRbeta sequencing was intended to test whether TCR sequence diversity was altered and clonal T-cell expansion was caused by ivuxolimab. The paper reports the monotherapy dose-escalation portion (N of about 56 patients) of the phase I ivuxolimab trial.

The paper's findings and limits, for the study overall: In partial responders in the 0.1-3.0 mg/kg groups, normalized peripheral clonal expansion was found to be among the lowest, especially among CD8+ T cells. The antigen specificity of the peripheral T cells that underwent clonal expansion was not determined. After ivuxolimab, more expanded clones were found on average in CD8+ T cells than in CD4+ T cells. Low levels of normalized T-cell clonal expansion were also shown by some nonresponding patients. Clonal expansion of both CD4+ and CD8+ blood T cells was observed from baseline to week 6 at doses 0.1 to 3.0 mg/kg.

The trial excluded patients who had a history of autoimmune disease or who were on systemic immunosuppression. In every dose cohort, peripheral blood was drawn for TCR sequencing at baseline, cycle 4 day 1, and cycle 7 day 1. Samples came from an open-label, multicenter, first-in-human phase I dose-escalation trial of ivuxolimab. Adults with locally advanced or metastatic melanoma, renal cell carcinoma, hepatocellular carcinoma or head and neck squamous cell carcinoma were enrolled in the trial. CD4+ and CD8+ T cells were sorted separately from peripheral blood before TCR sequencing. Here the chain combines TRBV28 and TRBJ2-7, and 7 junction bases match TRBD2. The clonotype originates from an adult with an advanced solid tumor such as melanoma, head and neck, liver or kidney cancer. The sample here was CD4+ or CD8+ T cells sorted from blood, taken in a trial of the OX40 agonist ivuxolimab. The nucleotide sequence is given as TGTGCCAGCAGTTCCCAACTAGCGAGTTCCTACGAGCAGTACTTC. Its amino acids are CASSSQLASSYEQYF.